These 17 T cell receptor beta chains were all obtained from the same sample, sequenced in a study of shared clonotypes between healthy human individuals. The repertoire was sequenced with immunoSEQ multiplex PCR; TCRdb's copy has only in-frame clones and lacks some. In the table there are about a million clones, around three quarters of which are singletons. Material: memory CD4+ T cells sorted from blood. As for subset: CD45RA-negative fraction. These receptors were obtained from a young man in good health.

The V call is TRBV27, the J call TRBJ1-1; D is ambiguous. The CDR3 has 13 amino acids. CDR1 and CDR2 (germline): MNHEY, SMNVEV (reference sequence). V was trimmed by 6 bases and J by 8 bases, leaving 16 bases between them. CDR3 region: CASSFGRSLEAFF. Written as DNA, the CDR3 is TGTGCCAGCAGCTTCGGAAGGAGCCTCGAAGCTTTCTTT.

The chain couples TRBV11-1 to TRBJ1-2; 8 positions agree with TRBD1. V trimming: 3 bases; J trimming: 8 bases; junction bases outside the gene matches: 8. The CDR3 has 14 amino acids. The germline V gene has CDR1 SGHAT and CDR2 FQDESV (reference sequence). In nucleotides, the CDR3 is TGTGCCAGCAGCTTGGACAGGGAGCGAGGAGGCTACACCTTC. Amino acids: CASSLDRERGGYTF.

V gene TRBV30 combines with J gene TRBJ2-3; TRBD2 aligns across 9 bases. The germline V gene has CDR1 GTSNPN and CDR2 SVGIG (reference sequence). The CDR3 contains 15 residues. J was trimmed by 6 bases and V by 8 bases; bases with no gene match: 15. The CDR3 sequence is CAVTSWGGRADTQYF. CDR3 coding DNA: TGTGCCGTCACCTCCTGGGGCGGGAGGGCCGATACGCAGTATTTT.

The rearrangement joins TRBV5-1 to TRBJ2-3, with 10 bases identical to TRBD2. Losses at the gene ends were 4 bases for V and 3 bases for J; bases not matched to a gene: 8. The CDR3 runs 16 residues. Germline V gene data show CDR1 as SGHRS and CDR2 as YFSETQ. The CDR3 protein is CASSKEAGGVTDTQYF. The CDR3 bases are TGCGCCAGCAGCAAGGAAGCGGGAGGGGTGACAGATACGCAGTATTTT.

This sequence joins TRBV30 and TRBJ1-5, with D uncertain. Germline CDR1 and CDR2: GTSNPN and SVGIG (reference sequence). Deletions cut 7 bases from V and 3 bases from J, with 13 bases between. The CDR3 totals 13 residues. The CDR3 loop is CASHFIPNQPQHF. The DNA of the CDR3 is TGTGCCTCCCACTTCATCCCCAATCAGCCCCAGCATTTT.

The CDR3 DNA is TGCGCCAGCAGCAGAGGCAGCAATATGAACACTGAAGCTTTCTTT. This codes for CASSRGSNMNTEAFF. The genes are TRBV5-1 and TRBJ1-1; D not certain. Germline-derived CDR1 and CDR2 are SGHRS and YFSETQ. CDR3 length: 15 residues. Trimming stripped 4 bases from V and 0 bases from J, with 13 bases between.

This clone was recorded at least ten times. The gene calls are TRBV5-1 and TRBJ1-6; 7 nucleotides line up with TRBD1. Germline loops: CDR1 SGHRS, CDR2 YFSETQ. V gave up 0 bases and J gave up 9 bases; unmatched junction bases: 6. The CDR3 totals 15 residues. The CDR3 protein is CASSLARDRGSPLHF. CDR3 DNA: TGCGCCAGCAGCTTGGCACGGGACAGAGGTTCACCCCTCCACTTT. The variable domain in full, completed from reference TRBV5-1 and TRBJ1-6, reads KAGVTQTPRYLIKTRGQQVTLSCSPISGHRSVSWYQQTPGQGLQFLFEYFSETQRNKGNFPGRFSGRQFSNSRSEMNVSTLELGDSALYLCASSLARDRGSPLHFGNGTRLTVT.

The chain recombines TRBV2 with TRBJ1-2; D perhaps matches TRBD1 (6 bases). The germline V and J ends were trimmed by 6 bases and 5 bases, with 13 bases remaining between them. Germline lookup yields CDR1 SNHLY and CDR2 FYNNEI. The CDR3 is 13 amino acids. CDR3 sequence reads: CASSLKTGYGYTF. The CDR3 DNA follows: TGTGCCAGCAGCCTAAAGACAGGATATGGCTACACCTTC. Supplemented by reference TRBV2 and TRBJ1-2, the full variable domain reads EPEVTQTPSHQVTQMGQEVILRCVPISNHLYFYWYRQILGQKVEFLVSFYNNEISEKSEIFDDQFSVERPDGSNFTLKIRSTKLEDSAMYFCASSLKTGYGYTFGSGTRLTVV.

The chain uses TRBV10-3 and TRBJ2-5, with D possibly being TRBD1 or TRBD2 (6 bases each). V was cut by 3 bases and J by 5 bases, with 10 bases left in between. This CDR3 region has 13 residues. The germline V gene has CDR1 ENHRY and CDR2 SYGVKD. In DNA form, the CDR3 reads TGTGCCATCAGTGATTCCGGGGGCGAGACCCAGTACTTC. It translates to CAISDSGGETQYF.

This clone was recorded a few times. The J gene is TRBJ2-7, the V gene TRBV2; 7 positions match TRBD2. V shed 2 bases and J 5 bases; nucleotides not matched to a gene: 12. This CDR3 spans 16 amino acids. Germline CDR1 reads SNHLY; CDR2 reads FYNNEI. The CDR3 spells CASSEYLSSGADEQYF. The DNA for the CDR3 is TGTGCCAGCAGTGAATACCTTAGCAGCGGGGCCGACGAGCAGTACTTC.

This sequence joins TRBV6-4 and TRBJ1-2; D unresolved. V dropped 2 bases and J dropped 5 bases, with 15 bases sitting between them. Germline-derived CDR1 and CDR2 are MRHNA and SNTAGT. The CDR3 is 15 residues long. The CDR3, as DNA: TGTGCCAGCAGTGACAGGGCCGTGGAAGGGTATGGCTACACCTTC. It specifies CASSDRAVEGYGYTF.

This chain connects TRBV6-5 to TRBJ2-1; 9 positions match TRBD1. The CDR3 is 14 amino acids. Germline lookup yields CDR1 MNHEY and CDR2 SVGAGI. V dropped 5 bases and J dropped 4; count of bases not matched to a gene: 3. CDR3 amino acids: CASSKQGAYNEQFF. CDR3 sequence (DNA): TGTGCCAGCAGTAAACAGGGGGCATACAATGAGCAGTTCTTC.

V gene TRBV28 combines with J gene TRBJ2-5; D is unclear. The CDR3 totals 14 residues. CDR1 is MDHEN and CDR2 is SYDVKM in the germline V gene. With 2 bases removed from V and 2 bases from J, the gap between germline ends came to 9 bases. CDR3 sequence reads: CASSLMSYQETQYF. The DNA for the CDR3 is TGTGCCAGCAGTTTAATGAGCTATCAAGAGACCCAGTACTTC.

The chain combines TRBV6-1 with TRBJ1-2, with a tentative D call TRBD1 (6 bases). CDR3 size: 12 residues. Germline loops: CDR1 MNHNS, CDR2 SASEGT. V lost 6 bases and J 4 bases, leaving 9 bases between the germline ends. CDR3 coding DNA: TGTGCCAGCAGAGGACAGCCCTATGGCTACACCTTC. Encoded protein: CASRGQPYGYTF.

The chain employs TRBV6-6 and TRBJ1-1, with D perhaps matching TRBD1 (6 bases). V lost 2 bases and J 7 bases, leaving 8 bases between the germline ends. Per the germline V gene, CDR1 is MNHNY and CDR2 is SVGAGI (reference sequence). This CDR3 is 12 amino acids long. The CDR3 DNA sequence: TGTGCCAGCAGTTACGCCAGGGGTGAAGCTTTCTTT. It encodes CASSYARGEAFF.

The chain combines TRBV6-5 with TRBJ1-1; TRBD1 matches 8 bases. Germline V gene data show CDR1 as MNHEY and CDR2 as SVGAGI. The CDR3 length is 15 residues. The J segment lost 1 base and the V segment lost 5 bases, leaving 6 bases of the junction unmatched. The CDR3 region is CASSSPGGANTEAFF. The CDR3 bases are TGTGCCAGCAGTAGTCCAGGGGGCGCGAACACTGAAGCTTTCTTT.

With regard to this clone: Other DNA variants within this sample encode the same CDR3. V gene TRBV9 combines with J gene TRBJ2-2; no firm D call. CDR3 length equals 16 residues. Germline CDR1 is SGDLS and CDR2 is YYNGEE. The germline V and J ends were trimmed by 0 bases and 0 bases, with 9 bases remaining between them. CDR3 protein: CASSVGAGPNTGELFF. CDR3 DNA: TGTGCCAGCAGCGTAGGAGCCGGTCCGAACACCGGGGAGCTGTTTTTT.